The 30 T cell receptor beta chains in this list originate from one sample, sequenced in a study of cytotoxic CD8 clonotypes in ibrutinib-treated CLL. TCRdb's copy holds only in-frame clones and misses some; the assay was immunoSEQ multiplex PCR. Of about 160,000 clones listed, 81% were seen once; the top ten hold 2% to 2.5%. Sequencing used PBMCs, obtained after 12 months of ibrutinib treatment. These TCRs come from a human donor with chronic lymphocytic leukemia.

The chain joins TRBV28 to TRBJ2-7, with 7 bases lining up with TRBD1. V was clipped by 5 bases and J by 7 bases; unmatched bases: 14. The germline gives CDR1 MDHEN, CDR2 SYDVKM. CDR3 size: 15 residues. CDR3 bases: TGTGCCAGCAGTGCCCCGGGACAGAGGTGGGGTGAGCAGTACTTC. This sequence encodes CASSAPGQRWGEQYF. Variable domain in full (rest from reference TRBV28 and TRBJ2-7): DVKVTQSSRYLVKRTGEKVFLECVQDMDHENMFWYRQDPGLGLRLIYFSYDVKMKEKGDIPEGYSVSREKKERFSLILESASTNQTSMYLCASSAPGQRWGEQYFGPGTRLTVT.

The count of this clone is one. The chain carries TRBV18 and TRBJ2-5; no clear D gene. V was clipped by 2 bases and J by 5 bases, with 12 bases between them. Germline CDR1 and CDR2: KGHSH and LQKENI. The CDR3 covers 14 residues. Written as DNA, the CDR3 is TGTGCCAGCTCACCAGCCGCCGGAAGGGAGACCCAGTACTTC. Its translation is CASSPAAGRETQYF.

The chain has TRBV29-1 and TRBJ1-1; TRBD1 might be the D (5 bases). Germline CDR1 and CDR2: SQVTM and ANQGSEA. Trimming left V 1 base short and J 5 bases short, with 14 bases between. The CDR3 has 14 residues. The CDR3 sequence is CSVEVSPKGTEAFF. In nucleotides, the CDR3 is TGCAGCGTTGAAGTTTCACCCAAGGGGACTGAAGCTTTCTTT.

The chain links TRBV11-2 to TRBJ1-1; a possible D gene is TRBD1 (5 bases). CDR1 is SGHAT, CDR2 FQNNGV, per germline. This CDR3 contains 14 residues. The V gene lost 4 bases and the J gene lost 1 base, with 10 bases spanning the gap. CDR3 DNA sequence: TGTGCCAGCAGCTCTCAAGGACAGAACACTGAAGCTTTCTTT. This encodes CASSSQGQNTEAFF.

The CDR3 coding sequence is TGTGCCAGCAGTTACGACGCGCCCTCCTACGAGCAGTACTTC. Amino acid sequence: CASSYDAPSYEQYF. The V call is TRBV6-6, the J call TRBJ2-7; no reliable D call. CDR3 length: 14 amino acids. The germline gives CDR1 MNHNY, CDR2 SVGAGI (reference sequence). V lost 2 bases to trimming and J lost 0 bases, with 8 bases between them.

V and J are TRBV4-1 and TRBJ2-3; 8 bases are a match to TRBD2. J was trimmed by 1 base and V by 1 base; bases with no gene match: 7. CDR1 and CDR2 (germline): MGHRA, YSYEKL. The CDR3 length is 17 residues. In nucleotides, the CDR3 is TGCGCCAGCAGCCAAGCCTTGACTAGCGTGGGCACAGATACGCAGTATTTT. Translated, it gives CASSQALTSVGTDTQYF.

The chain employs TRBV5-5 and TRBJ1-4; D not resolved. This CDR3 is built from 13 residues. CDR1 SGHKS and CDR2 YYEKEE come from the germline V gene (reference sequence). V was pared by 2 bases and J by 8 bases, with 10 bases between. CDR3 DNA sequence: TGTGCCAGCAGCTTAATTGCTGGGGAAAAACTGTTTTTT. Translation: CASSLIAGEKLFF.

This rearrangement joins TRBV28 to TRBJ1-2; TRBD1 might be the D (6 bases). The germline V and J ends were trimmed by 10 bases and 3 bases, with 15 bases remaining between them. This CDR3 region has 13 residues. Germline CDR1 reads MDHEN; CDR2 reads SYDVKM. This chain's CDR3 is CATRWGGDYGYTF. CDR3 nucleotide sequence: TGTGCCACCCGTTGGGGGGGCGACTATGGCTACACCTTC.

This clone has more than one count but fewer than ten. V and J are TRBV7-9 and TRBJ1-2; the D is unclear. The germline CDR1 and CDR2 sequences are SEHNR and FQNEAQ (reference sequence). CDR3 size: 14 residues. V shed 5 bases and J shed 5 bases, with 15 bases lying between them. The CDR3 reads CASSEVKYGYGYTF. The CDR3 DNA sequence: TGTGCCAGCAGCGAAGTCAAGTACGGGTATGGCTACACCTTC.

The chain recombines TRBV4-1 with TRBJ1-3, with 10 bases fitting TRBD1. The length of the CDR3 is 16 residues. Germline trimming cut 2 bases from V and 0 bases from J; bases unmatched to any gene: 1. Germline-derived CDR1 and CDR2 are MGHRA and YSYEKL. The DNA for the CDR3 is TGCGCCAGCAGCCAAAGGACAGGGGGCTCTGGAAACACCATATATTTT. It yields the protein CASSQRTGGSGNTIYF.

This clone has a handful of counts. V usage is TRBV5-1 and J usage is TRBJ2-4; possible D gene TRBD2, 5 bases. CDR3 length equals 13 residues. Looked up from germline, CDR1 is SGHRS and CDR2 is YFSETQ. Trimming stripped 5 bases from V and 2 bases from J, with 8 bases between. The CDR3 is CASRPSPKNIQYF. In nucleotides, the CDR3 is TGCGCCAGCAGACCTAGCCCCAAAAACATTCAGTACTTC.

A single count supports this clone. The V call is TRBV5-1, the J call TRBJ1-2; D remains unclear. The CDR3 runs 11 residues. CDR1 is SGHRS, CDR2 YFSETQ, per germline. Trimming removed 4 bases from V and 4 bases from J, with 5 bases in between. The CDR3 sequence: CASSGSYGYTF. The CDR3 region has the DNA TGCGCCAGCAGCGGTAGCTATGGCTACACCTTC.

The rearrangement links TRBV7-6 to TRBJ2-7; D could derive from TRBD1 or TRBD2 (7 bases each). Germline V CDR1 and CDR2: SGHVS, FNYEAQ. The CDR3 is 14 residues long. V gave up 5 bases and J gave up 5 bases, with 16 bases separating them. In DNA, the CDR3 is TGTGCCAGCAGCCAGGGGGGGGCCATCCACGAGCAGTACTTC. As protein: CASSQGGAIHEQYF. The full variable domain, its missing parts supplied by reference TRBV7-6 and TRBJ2-7, is GAGVSQSPRYKVTKRGQDVALRCDPISGHVSLYWYRQALGQGPEFLTYFNYEAQQDKSGLPNDRFSAERPEGSISTLTIQRTEQRDSAMYRCASSQGGAIHEQYFGPGTRLTVT.

This clone was observed once. V and J are TRBV28 and TRBJ2-1; D is undetermined. Germline loops: CDR1 MDHEN, CDR2 SYDVKM. The germline V and J ends were trimmed by 2 bases and 5 bases, with 16 bases remaining between them. The CDR3 has 16 residues. The CDR3 coding sequence is TGTGCCAGCAGTTTAGGCGCGGAGAGCGTCGACAATGAGCAGTTCTTC. This translates into CASSLGAESVDNEQFF.

This sequence joins TRBV5-1 and TRBJ2-3, with 8 bases lining up with TRBD2. CDR3 length: 15 amino acids. The V gene's germline CDR1 is SGHRS and CDR2 YFSETQ. With V trimmed by 7 bases and J by 1 base, 8 bases remained unmatched. CDR3 nucleotides: TGCGCCAGCTCGAGAAGGCGGGGGGGCACAGATACGCAGTATTTT. This encodes CASSRRRGGTDTQYF. The entire variable domain, with the rest obtained from reference TRBV5-1 and TRBJ2-3, is as follows: KAGVTQTPRYLIKTRGQQVTLSCSPISGHRSVSWYQQTPGQGLQFLFEYFSETQRNKGNFPGRFSGRQFSNSRSEMNVSTLELGDSALYLCASSRRRGGTDTQYFGPGTRLTVL.

The V and J genes are TRBV7-9 and TRBJ1-2, with TRBD1 identical over 7 bases. Germline-derived CDR1 and CDR2 are SEHNR and FQNEAQ (reference sequence). The junction had 1 base not matched to a gene; V was cut back by 0 bases and J by 6 bases. The CDR3 sequence is 13 residues long. DNA for the CDR3: TGTGCCAGCAGCTTAGCTACAGGGGATGGCTACACCTTC. Its translation: CASSLATGDGYTF.

This rearrangement joins TRBV27 to TRBJ1-1; possibly TRBD1 for D (6 bases). With 6 bases removed from V and 0 bases from J, the gap between germline ends came to 11 bases. Germline-derived CDR1 and CDR2 are MNHEY and SMNVEV (reference sequence). CDR3 size: 14 residues. The chain's CDR3 is CASRITGMNTEAFF. CDR3 sequence (DNA): TGTGCCAGCAGGATCACAGGGATGAACACTGAAGCTTTCTTT.

The chain is built from TRBV5-1 and TRBJ2-2; unclear D gene. The CDR3 has 14 amino acids. CDR1 and CDR2 from the germline V gene are SGHRS and YFSETQ. V lost 1 base and J lost 2, with 6 bases in between. CDR3 coding DNA: TGCGCCAGCAGCTTGATACCTAACACCGGGGAGCTGTTTTTT. It translates to CASSLIPNTGELFF.

This clone was counted between two and nine times. The rearrangement links TRBV7-2 to TRBJ2-1, with D possibly matching TRBD1 (7 bases). Trimming took 5 bases from V and 12 from J, leaving 20 bases between them. The CDR3 spans 14 residues. Germline V CDR1 and CDR2: SGHTA, FQGNSA. The CDR3 DNA sequence: TGTGCCAGCAGCCTGCCCTCAGGGGGGAGTACGCAGTTCTTC. Its translation is CASSLPSGGSTQFF.

This clone appeared a few times. The chain carries TRBV29-1 and TRBJ1-2, with 7 bases fitting TRBD1. J lost 4 bases, V lost 6 bases, and 5 bases had no gene match. The CDR3 has 12 amino acids. Germline CDR1 SQVTM, CDR2 ANQGSEA. The DNA for the CDR3 is TGCAGCGTCGCACAGGGGACCTATGGCTACACCTTC. Translation: CSVAQGTYGYTF.

The chain combines TRBV27 with TRBJ1-1; TRBD1 aligns across 7 bases. The trim removed 4 bases at V and 1 base at J, leaving 9 bases unmatched. Germline CDR1 and CDR2: MNHEY and SMNVEV (reference sequence). The CDR3 has 16 residues. CDR3 amino acids: CASSSPLRGRNTEAFF. CDR3 in DNA: TGTGCCAGCAGTTCCCCCCTAAGGGGGCGGAACACTGAAGCTTTCTTT.

The chain links TRBV6-6 to TRBJ2-7, with TRBD2 matching 13 bases. CDR3 length equals 15 residues. Germline-derived CDR1 and CDR2 are MNHNY and SVGAGI (reference sequence). Trimming took 6 bases from V and 6 from J; bases not matched to a gene: 8. The CDR3 reads CASRESGLAGSEQYF. CDR3 DNA sequence: TGTGCCAGCAGAGAGTCGGGACTAGCGGGATCCGAGCAGTACTTC.

The chain joins TRBV5-1 to TRBJ2-7; 8 bases line up with TRBD2. Germline trimming cut 4 bases from V and 3 bases from J; bases unmatched to any gene: 15. Germline CDR1 and CDR2: SGHRS and YFSETQ. The CDR3 runs to 17 residues. The CDR3 sequence: CASSPGWGREVVYEQYF. Here the CDR3 DNA reads TGCGCCAGCAGCCCAGGATGGGGGCGGGAGGTGGTCTACGAGCAGTACTTC.

The chain couples TRBV5-1 to TRBJ1-2; TRBD1 aligns across 7 bases. Germline-derived CDR1 and CDR2 are SGHRS and YFSETQ. This CDR3 spans 15 amino acids. The V and J ends lost 0 bases and 3 bases, in that order; junction bases with no gene match: 5. The CDR3 protein is CASSLDRGTYYGYTF. CDR3 in DNA: TGCGCCAGCAGCTTGGACAGGGGAACATACTATGGCTACACCTTC.

The rearrangement links TRBV4-3 to TRBJ2-7; D unclear. Germline loops: CDR1 LGHNA, CDR2 YSLEER. The CDR3 has 19 amino acids. The ends were cut back, 2 bases at V and 0 bases at J, with 23 bases in the middle. CDR3 sequence reads: CASSQYWVPGIADSYEQYF. Here the CDR3 DNA reads TGCGCCAGCAGCCAATATTGGGTACCCGGTATCGCAGACTCCTACGAGCAGTACTTC.

This chain joins TRBV28 and TRBJ2-2; the match to TRBD1 covers 7 bases. The CDR3 length is 18 residues. CDR1 is MDHEN and CDR2 is SYDVKM in the germline V gene. After removal of 4 bases from V and 0 bases from J, the junction contained 11 bases not matched to a gene. The CDR3: CASSYLRDRSTNTGELFF. For the CDR3, the DNA is TGTGCCAGCAGTTACCTTCGGGACAGATCCACGAACACCGGGGAGCTGTTTTTT.

DNA of the CDR3: TGCGCCAGCAGCCGGACAGTGAACACTGAAGCTTTCTTT. Protein sequence: CASSRTVNTEAFF. The chain uses TRBV5-1 and TRBJ1-1; tentative D call: TRBD1 (6 bases). This CDR3 is 13 amino acids long. The ends were cut back, 4 bases at V and 0 bases at J, with 7 bases in the middle. Germline V gives CDR1 SGHRS, CDR2 YFSETQ.

This clone was observed a handful of times. J is TRBJ2-5 and V is TRBV28; a weak D match, TRBD2 (5 bases). Trimming took 4 bases from V and 4 from J, leaving 13 bases between them. This CDR3 region has 14 residues. Germline-derived CDR1 and CDR2 are MDHEN and SYDVKM. The CDR3, as DNA: TGTGCCAGCAGTTCTGGAGGAGTGGGAGAGACCCAGTACTTC. Translated, it gives CASSSGGVGETQYF.

The table lists this clone with a count of one. The V and J genes are TRBV5-1 and TRBJ1-2; no clear D. The germline V gene has CDR1 SGHRS and CDR2 YFSETQ. The CDR3 is made up of 14 amino acids. V gave up 1 base and J gave up 6 bases, with 13 bases separating them. CDR3 sequence (DNA): TGCGCCAGCAGCTTGAGTCCGGGATCACATGGCTACACCTTC. Amino acids: CASSLSPGSHGYTF.

The V gene is TRBV5-4, the J gene TRBJ1-2, with 10 bases matching TRBD1. With 4 bases clipped from V and 2 bases from J, the junction kept 11 bases outside the gene matches. CDR1 and CDR2 from the germline V gene are SGHNT and YYREEE (reference sequence). The CDR3 totals 17 residues. The CDR3 coding sequence is TGTGCCAGCAGCGCCTCTCACCGGGACAGGGGAAACTATGGCTACACCTTC. Encoded protein: CASSASHRDRGNYGYTF. The entire variable domain, with the rest obtained from reference TRBV5-4 and TRBJ1-2, is as follows: ETGVTQSPTHLIKTRGQQVTLRCSSQSGHNTVSWYQQALGQGPQFIFQYYREEENGRGNFPPRFSGLQFPNYSSELNVNALELDDSALYLCASSASHRDRGNYGYTFGSGTRLTVV.